This TCR beta chain originates from a study of blood T cell repertoires in COVID-19. About the research overall: PBMCs, B-cell-depleted T cells, or T cells were the source of the cDNA or gDNA that made up the material.

The method was immunoSEQ multiplex PCR; TCRdb's version includes in-frame clones alone and lacks a portion of them. The profile shows around 76,000 clones, roughly 84% of them singletons. Seattle patients were enrolled while actively infected and followed longitudinally. This clone appeared once. V shed 1 base and J 1 base; nucleotides not matched to a gene: 5. Germline CDR1 is KGHSH and CDR2 is LQKENI. This CDR3 has 16 residues. This sequence joins TRBV18 and TRBJ1-2; 8 nucleotides agree with TRBD1. The sequenced sample was peripheral blood. This TCR came from a man aged 30 to 39 with COVID-19, enrolled during active disease. The CDR3 DNA sequence: TGTGCCAGCTCACCACTTCAGGGGGCCCTTAACTATGGCTACACCTTC. It encodes CASSPLQGALNYGYTF.